These 18 T cell receptor beta chains were all obtained from the same sample, sequenced in a study of vaccination effects on CD4 cells after COVID-19. Antigen-specific CD4+ T cells were expanded (with viral peptide pools) by the ViraFEST assay ahead of sequencing. With nine to eleven days of culture completed, CD4+ T cells were isolated. All study participants received two doses of BNT162b2 or mRNA-1273 vaccine. Sequencing used immunoSEQ multiplex PCR; TCRdb keeps in-frame clones, though not all of them. The table lists tens of thousands of clones, around 80% of them singletons. These receptors lack a known antigen. The specimen comprised CD4+ T cells from PBMCs cultured with HCoV-OC43 spike peptides, sampled after COVID-19 vaccination. Subset of the sample: HCoV-OC43 spike overlapping peptide pool stimulation. Every receptor here comes from a human donor who received a COVID-19 vaccine.

In its sample, this clone was seen a few times. The chain links TRBV14 to TRBJ2-1; 11 bases are a match to TRBD2. With 5 bases clipped from V and 11 bases from J, the junction kept 8 bases outside the gene matches. Germline values: CDR1 SGHDN, CDR2 FVKESK. The CDR3 extends over 14 amino acids. Written as DNA, the CDR3 is TGTGCCAGCAGCGACGGGACTAGCGGATACAAGCAGTTCTTC. Its protein product is CASSDGTSGYKQFF.

V usage is TRBV11-2 and J usage is TRBJ2-3; TRBD1 might be the D (5 bases). The ends were cut back, 5 bases at V and 6 bases at J, with 9 bases in the middle. CDR1 SGHAT and CDR2 FQNNGV come from the germline V gene. The CDR3 is 12 residues long. CDR3 region: CASSPQADTQYF. As DNA, the CDR3 is TGTGCCAGCAGCCCACAGGCGGATACGCAGTATTTT.

This clone was observed a few times. The chain has TRBV3-1 (or the pseudogene TRBV3-2) and TRBJ1-4; the D is unclear. This CDR3 has 13 residues. The V and J ends lost 1 base and 7 bases respectively, with 7 bases between them. Germline V gene sequence: CDR1 LGHDT, CDR2 YNNKEL (reference sequence). The CDR3 is CASSQVGFEKLFF. CDR3 sequence (DNA): TGTGCCAGCAGCCAAGTGGGCTTTGAAAAACTGTTTTTT.

This chain connects TRBV27 to TRBJ2-7, with D maybe TRBD2 (6 bases). V was shortened by 7 bases and J by 1 base, with 14 bases between the two germline ends. Germline V CDR1 and CDR2: MNHEY, SMNVEV (reference sequence). CDR3 length: 14 residues. The CDR3 DNA reads as TGTGCCAGCACCTCCTGGAGGGTATCCTACGAGCAGTACTTC. This sequence encodes CASTSWRVSYEQYF.

The chain links TRBV6-5 to TRBJ2-5; 8 bases are shared with TRBD1. Germline V CDR1 and CDR2: MNHEY, SVGAGI. V lost 10 bases and J lost 5; bases outside the gene matches: 12. The CDR3 is 14 amino acids. The CDR3, as DNA: TGTGCCATCGACAGGGGTAACGGCTTCGAGACCCAGTACTTC. It is translated as CAIDRGNGFETQYF.

This sequence joins TRBV7-2 and TRBJ1-1; 10 positions agree with TRBD1. The CDR3 totals 18 residues. Trimming cost V 5 bases and J 0 bases; bases outside gene matches: 12. The germline V gene encodes CDR1 SGHTA and CDR2 FQGNSA. This chain's CDR3 is CASSPLGGTGVMNTEAFF. CDR3 in DNA: TGTGCCAGCAGCCCGTTGGGCGGGACAGGGGTTATGAACACTGAAGCTTTCTTT.

The chain recombines TRBV5-1 with TRBJ1-6; D may be TRBD1 (5 bases). This CDR3 has 17 amino acids. Germline V gene sequence: CDR1 SGHRS, CDR2 YFSETQ. Between the trimmed V and J ends, which lost 1 base and 5 bases, there was a span of 16 bases. The CDR3 DNA reads as TGCGCCAGCAGCTTGAAGATGTGGGGGGAGCATAATTCACCCCTCCACTTT. It codes for CASSLKMWGEHNSPLHF.

The chain carries TRBV5-6 and TRBJ2-7; a possible D gene is TRBD2 (5 bases). The CDR3 spans 15 residues. V lost 3 bases to trimming and J lost 5 bases, with 18 bases between them. Germline CDR1 and CDR2: SGHDT and YYEEEE. This chain's CDR3 is CASSSAGFSRNEQYF. CDR3 in DNA: TGTGCCAGCAGCTCCGCGGGTTTTTCAAGAAACGAGCAGTACTTC. Using reference TRBV5-6 and TRBJ2-7 for the parts outside the CDR3, the full variable domain is DAGVTQSPTHLIKTRGQQVTLRCSPKSGHDTVSWYQQALGQGPQFIFQYYEEEERQRGNFPDRFSGHQFPNYSSELNVNALLLGDSALYLCASSSAGFSRNEQYFGPGTRLTVT.

The chain couples TRBV5-4 to TRBJ1-1, with TRBD1 matching 10 bases. The CDR3 spans 16 residues. CDR1 is SGHNT and CDR2 is YYREEE in the germline V gene (reference sequence). With 4 bases clipped from V and 3 bases from J, the junction kept 9 bases outside the gene matches. This CDR3 is CASSRDRGFLDTEAFF. The CDR3 coding sequence is TGTGCCAGCAGCCGGGACAGGGGTTTTTTGGACACTGAAGCTTTCTTT.

This clone was picked up a small number of times. The rearrangement links TRBV2 to TRBJ2-2; D perhaps matches TRBD2 (5 bases). V was trimmed by 3 bases and J by 13 bases, leaving 6 bases between them. CDR3 length: 10 amino acids. Germline V lookup: CDR1 SNHLY, CDR2 FYNNEI. The CDR3 region has the DNA TGTGCCAGCAGTGAGGAGGTGCTGTTTTTT. This gives the protein CASSEEVLFF.

The gene calls are TRBV11-2 and TRBJ2-3; 8 bases match TRBD1. In germline, CDR1 is SGHAT, CDR2 FQNNGV. The CDR3 consists of 14 residues. The V gene end was trimmed by 4 bases and the J gene end by 3 bases; junction bases not matched to a gene: 3. The CDR3 bases are TGTGCCAGCAGCTCAGGACAGGGTACAGATACGCAGTATTTT. Translated: CASSSGQGTDTQYF.

This chain uses TRBV5-1 with TRBJ2-3, with TRBD2 matching over 9 bases. CDR3 length: 16 residues. CDR1 is SGHRS, CDR2 YFSETQ, per germline. The V and J ends lost 3 bases and 6 bases, in that order; junction bases with no gene match: 11. CDR3 region: CASSSMIAGESDTQYF. CDR3 nucleotide sequence: TGCGCCAGCAGCTCGATGATAGCGGGAGAGTCCGATACGCAGTATTTT.

V and J are TRBV4-2 and TRBJ1-1; the D gene is possibly TRBD1 (5 bases). The germline CDR1 and CDR2 sequences are LGHNA and YNFKEQ. This CDR3 is 14 amino acids long. V was trimmed by 7 bases and J by 5 bases, leaving 17 bases between them. CDR3 protein: CASNQEFRETEAFF. The CDR3 DNA is TGTGCCAGCAACCAGGAATTCAGGGAGACTGAAGCTTTCTTT.

This sequence joins TRBV6-1 and TRBJ2-1; 7 bases match TRBD2. Germline CDR1 reads MNHNS; CDR2 reads SASEGT. The CDR3 length is 16 residues. Trimming removed 0 bases from V and 4 bases from J; junction bases left unmatched: 6. CDR3 residues: CASSEALAEVYNEQFF. Written as DNA, the CDR3 is TGTGCCAGCAGTGAAGCCCTAGCGGAGGTTTACAATGAGCAGTTCTTC.

The chain joins TRBV5-4 to TRBJ2-5; perhaps D is TRBD1 or TRBD2 (6 bases each). The germline V and J ends were trimmed by 2 bases and 5 bases, with 10 bases remaining between them. CDR1 and CDR2 (germline): SGHNT, YYREEE (reference sequence). The CDR3 consists of 13 residues. The CDR3 sequence is CASSLEGGETQYF. The CDR3 coding sequence is TGTGCCAGCAGCTTAGAAGGGGGGGAGACCCAGTACTTC.

This chain uses TRBV7-6 with TRBJ2-4; D is perhaps TRBD2 (7 bases). This CDR3 is built from 16 residues. Per germline, CDR1 SGHVS and CDR2 FNYEAQ. V lost 5 bases, J lost 1 base, and 15 bases lay in between. CDR3 region: CASSPGGGYAKNIQYF. As DNA, the CDR3 is TGTGCCAGCAGCCCAGGCGGGGGCTATGCCAAAAACATTCAGTACTTC.

The rearrangement joins TRBV9 to TRBJ2-3; D ambiguous. The germline gives CDR1 SGDLS, CDR2 YYNGEE. V lost 2 bases to trimming and J lost 8 bases, with 12 bases between them. The CDR3 has 13 residues. The CDR3, as DNA: TGTGCCAGCAGCGTCGTCTCGCGACTTACGCAGTATTTT. Its protein product is CASSVVSRLTQYF.

Regarding this clone: A junction boundary mismatches the germline segment, possibly from a read error. The rearrangement links TRBV6-4 to TRBJ2-7; tentative D call: TRBD2 (5 bases). CDR1 and CDR2 (germline): MRHNA, SNTAGT. The CDR3 covers 14 residues. This CDR3 is CASSPWASSHEQYF. CDR3 in DNA: TGTGCCAGCAGCCCGTGGGCTAGCTCCCACGAGCAGTACTTC.